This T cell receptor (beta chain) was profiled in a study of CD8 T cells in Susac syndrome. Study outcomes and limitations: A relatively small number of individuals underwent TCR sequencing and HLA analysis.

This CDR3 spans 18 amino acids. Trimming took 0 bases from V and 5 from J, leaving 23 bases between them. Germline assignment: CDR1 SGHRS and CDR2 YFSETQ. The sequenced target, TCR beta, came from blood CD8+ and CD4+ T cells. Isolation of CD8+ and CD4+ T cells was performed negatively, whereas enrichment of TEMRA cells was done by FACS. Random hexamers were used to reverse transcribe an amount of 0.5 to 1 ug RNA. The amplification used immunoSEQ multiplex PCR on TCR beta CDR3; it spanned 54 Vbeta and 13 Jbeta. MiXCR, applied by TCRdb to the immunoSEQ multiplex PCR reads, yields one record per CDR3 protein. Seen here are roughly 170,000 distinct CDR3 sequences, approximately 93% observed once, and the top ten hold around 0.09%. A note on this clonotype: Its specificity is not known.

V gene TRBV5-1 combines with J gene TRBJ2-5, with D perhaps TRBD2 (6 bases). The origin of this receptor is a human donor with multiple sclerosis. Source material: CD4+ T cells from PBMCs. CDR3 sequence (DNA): TGCGCCAGCAGCTTGGGGCCCTTCAAAAAGAGCGGAGGGGAGACCCAGTACTTC. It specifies CASSLGPFKKSGGETQYF.